The 16 T cell receptor beta chains in this list originate from one sample, sequenced in a study of beta chain features in type 1 diabetes. Of the isolated RNA, all was reverse transcribed, and so the sequenced material was expressed TCRB transcripts. Produced via immunoSEQ multiplex PCR; TCRdb's table is partial and in-frame only. The sample lists 810,000 or so clones, 17% occurring once. Sequencing was carried out using naive CD4+ T cells from blood. All receptors derive from a woman between 18 and 30 years old in good health.

This clone occurred a few times. The chain carries TRBV4-3 and TRBJ1-2; the match to TRBD1 covers 7 bases. The germline gives CDR1 LGHNA, CDR2 YSLEER. The CDR3 extends over 15 amino acids. V gave up 1 base and J gave up 3 bases; unmatched junction bases: 5. The CDR3 is CASSQVAGGDYGYTF. The CDR3 region has the DNA TGCGCCAGCAGCCAAGTGGCAGGGGGGGACTATGGCTACACCTTC.

This clone was detected a few times. This chain links TRBV28 with TRBJ2-3; no firm D call. The CDR3 covers 14 residues. Trimming stripped 7 bases from V and 8 bases from J, with 19 bases between. Germline V gene lookup returns CDR1 MDHEN and CDR2 SYDVKM. CDR3 protein: CASNRPPGSGTQYF. CDR3 nucleotides: TGTGCCAGCAACCGACCCCCCGGGTCGGGTACGCAGTATTTT. The full variable domain, its missing parts supplied by reference TRBV28 and TRBJ2-3, is DVKVTQSSRYLVKRTGEKVFLECVQDMDHENMFWYRQDPGLGLRLIYFSYDVKMKEKGDIPEGYSVSREKKERFSLILESASTNQTSMYLCASNRPPGSGTQYFGPGTRLTVL.

This sequence joins TRBV10-3 and TRBJ2-2; TRBD1 aligns across 7 bases. This CDR3 is built from 15 residues. Trimming cost V 4 bases and J 3 bases; bases outside gene matches: 5. Germline CDR1 and CDR2: ENHRY and SYGVKD. The CDR3 here is CAISAMTGYTGELFF. CDR3 in DNA: TGTGCCATCAGTGCGATGACAGGGTACACCGGGGAGCTGTTTTTT.

This clone was counted a few times. The rearrangement links TRBV5-4 to TRBJ2-2, with 13 nucleotides matching TRBD2. Trimming cost V 4 bases and J 5 bases; bases outside gene matches: 2. This CDR3 is 15 amino acids long. Germline values: CDR1 SGHNT, CDR2 YYREEE (reference sequence). The CDR3 spells CASSRTSGSTGELFF. CDR3 DNA sequence: TGTGCCAGCAGCAGGACTAGCGGGAGTACCGGGGAGCTGTTTTTT. Using reference TRBV5-4 and TRBJ2-2 for the parts outside the CDR3, the full variable domain is ETGVTQSPTHLIKTRGQQVTLRCSSQSGHNTVSWYQQALGQGPQFIFQYYREEENGRGNFPPRFSGLQFPNYSSELNVNALELDDSALYLCASSRTSGSTGELFFGEGSRLTVL.

The sample holds a few counts of this clone. Other nucleotide sequences from this sample produce the same CDR3. The chain carries TRBV19 and TRBJ2-1; D is unresolved. CDR3 size: 13 residues. CDR1 and CDR2 (germline): LNHDA, SQIVND (reference sequence). The germline V and J ends were trimmed by 3 bases and 1 base, with 4 bases remaining between them. For the CDR3, the DNA is TGTGCCAGTAGTATCGGGTCCTACAATGAGCAGTTCTTC. This translates into CASSIGSYNEQFF.

The V gene is TRBV11-2, the J gene TRBJ1-1; D is ambiguous. Germline V CDR1 and CDR2: SGHAT, FQNNGV. V lost 1 base and J 11 bases, leaving 14 bases between the germline ends. CDR3 length equals 13 residues. The CDR3 sequence: CASSLVGDSLAFF. The CDR3 DNA reads as TGTGCCAGCAGCTTAGTAGGAGATTCTTTGGCTTTCTTT.

This chain joins TRBV9 and TRBJ2-7; D unresolved. V lost 1 base and J lost 0, with 11 bases in between. CDR1 is SGDLS and CDR2 is YYNGEE in the germline V gene. This CDR3 has 15 amino acids. The chain's CDR3 is CASSVLPGFSYEQYF. The CDR3 DNA reads TGTGCCAGCAGCGTATTACCCGGATTCTCCTACGAGCAGTACTTC.

This clone was detected only a few times. The chain joins TRBV18 to TRBJ2-7, with 10 bases matching TRBD1. V lost 3 bases and J lost 1; bases outside the gene matches: 3. The CDR3 is 15 amino acids. Per the germline V gene, CDR1 is KGHSH and CDR2 is LQKENI. The CDR3: CASSPGDRGSYEQYF. As DNA, the CDR3 is TGTGCCAGCTCACCGGGGGACAGGGGATCCTACGAGCAGTACTTC.

In its sample, this clone was seen once. The chain joins TRBV10-3 to TRBJ2-3, with 7 nucleotides matching TRBD1. The CDR3 totals 13 residues. J lost 2 bases, V lost 11 bases, and 7 bases had no gene match. Germline V lookup: CDR1 ENHRY, CDR2 SYGVKD. CDR3 sequence reads: CAVGQESTDTQYF. Here the CDR3 DNA reads TGTGCCGTCGGACAGGAATCCACAGATACGCAGTATTTT.

The rearrangement uses TRBV15 and TRBJ2-1, with a tentative D call TRBD2 (5 bases). Trimming pared 0 bases from V and 9 bases from J, leaving 12 bases between. Germline V gene sequence: CDR1 LNHNV, CDR2 YYDKDF (reference sequence). The CDR3 is 14 amino acids. The CDR3 coding sequence is TGTGCCACCAGCAGAGATCGTGGAGGAGGTGAGCAGTTCTTC. Its translation is CATSRDRGGGEQFF.

There are a few counts of this clone. The CDR3: CASSLTLEMTGELFF. CDR3 coding DNA: TGTGCCAGCAGCCTGACCCTTGAGATGACCGGGGAGCTGTTTTTT. This chain joins TRBV5-4 and TRBJ2-2; D is unresolved. The V gene lost 4 bases and the J gene lost 5 bases, with 15 bases spanning the gap. The CDR3 has 15 residues. In germline, CDR1 is SGHNT, CDR2 YYREEE (reference sequence).

In its sample, this clone was seen a few times. The J gene is TRBJ2-7, the V gene TRBV11-2; 12 nucleotides align to TRBD1. The CDR3 contains 15 residues. Trimming at V came to 5 bases and at J to 2 bases, leaving 4 bases not matched to a gene. Germline CDR1 and CDR2: SGHAT and FQNNGV. CDR3 coding DNA: TGTGCCAGCAGCCTCCGGGACAGGGGGCCCTACGAGCAGTACTTC. Translating it yields CASSLRDRGPYEQYF.

The J gene is TRBJ1-2, the V gene TRBV7-2; D gene uncertain. With 2 bases removed from V and 4 bases from J, the gap between germline ends came to 17 bases. The CDR3 spans 16 residues. Germline-derived CDR1 and CDR2 are SGHTA and FQGNSA. In nucleotides, the CDR3 is TGTGCCAGCAGCTTAATGAGAAGGGCCGAATTCTATGGCTACACCTTC. It codes for CASSLMRRAEFYGYTF.

The rearrangement joins TRBV9 to TRBJ2-1; 9 bases agree with TRBD2. The junction had 9 bases not matched to a gene; V was cut back by 4 bases and J by 7 bases. This CDR3 comprises 15 residues. Per the germline V gene, CDR1 is SGDLS and CDR2 is YYNGEE. CDR3 coding DNA: TGTGCCAGCAGCCCCGTAGCGGGGGTAAATAATGAGCAGTTCTTC. It is translated as CASSPVAGVNNEQFF.

This chain links TRBV29-1 with TRBJ2-2; 7 bases are shared with TRBD1. The V segment lost 1 base and the J segment 7 bases; nucleotides outside the gene matches: 6. Germline CDR1 reads SQVTM; CDR2 reads ANQGSEA. This CDR3 region has 14 residues. The chain's CDR3 is CSVEVGRGHGELFF. CDR3 DNA: TGCAGCGTTGAAGTAGGAAGGGGGCACGGGGAGCTGTTTTTT.

Here the CDR3 DNA reads TGTGCCAGCAGTTCTATAGGCCCCGCCCGGGACGAGCAGTACTTC. Its protein product is CASSSIGPARDEQYF. The rearrangement uses TRBV28 and TRBJ2-7; D call uncertain. This CDR3 has 15 residues. V gave up 4 bases and J gave up 5 bases, with 18 bases separating them. CDR1 and CDR2 (germline): MDHEN, SYDVKM.